This TCR beta chain was profiled in a study of spatial heterogeneity in lung cancer. Overall study findings and caveats: The study found that expanded intratumoral alpha and beta TCR counts tracked tumor mutation counts.

The V gene's germline CDR1 is SGHRS and CDR2 YFSETQ. Losses at the gene ends were 3 bases for V and 3 bases for J; bases not matched to a gene: 2. This CDR3 comprises 14 residues. Time point specified: sample taken at primary tumor resection. In this sample, this clonotype turned up many times. Its antigen is undetermined. Each CDR3 protein is one row after TCRdb ran MiXCR on the 5' RACE reads. Here the sample spans 20,000 to 30,000 distinct CDR3 sequences, around 8.5% being singletons. The clonotype originates from a male donor with early-stage non-small cell lung cancer. The chain has TRBV5-1 and TRBJ2-7, with TRBD1 matching 11 bases. The sample in question was lung tumor tissue, obtained at surgery. The CDR3 DNA reads TGCGCCAGCAGCTCTGGGACAGGGGGCTACGAGCAGTACTTC. It codes for CASSSGTGGYEQYF.